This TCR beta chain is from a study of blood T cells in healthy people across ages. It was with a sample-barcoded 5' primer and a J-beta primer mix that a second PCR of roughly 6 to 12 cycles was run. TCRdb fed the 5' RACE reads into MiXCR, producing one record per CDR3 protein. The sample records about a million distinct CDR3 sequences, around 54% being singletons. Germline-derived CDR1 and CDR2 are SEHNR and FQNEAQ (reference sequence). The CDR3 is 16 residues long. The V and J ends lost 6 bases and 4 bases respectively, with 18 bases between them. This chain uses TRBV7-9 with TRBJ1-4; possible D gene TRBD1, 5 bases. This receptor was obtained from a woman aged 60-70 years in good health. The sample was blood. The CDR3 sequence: CASSPPRDGLNEKLFF. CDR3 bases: TGTGCCAGCAGTCCCCCTCGGGACGGACTTAATGAAAAACTGTTTTTT.